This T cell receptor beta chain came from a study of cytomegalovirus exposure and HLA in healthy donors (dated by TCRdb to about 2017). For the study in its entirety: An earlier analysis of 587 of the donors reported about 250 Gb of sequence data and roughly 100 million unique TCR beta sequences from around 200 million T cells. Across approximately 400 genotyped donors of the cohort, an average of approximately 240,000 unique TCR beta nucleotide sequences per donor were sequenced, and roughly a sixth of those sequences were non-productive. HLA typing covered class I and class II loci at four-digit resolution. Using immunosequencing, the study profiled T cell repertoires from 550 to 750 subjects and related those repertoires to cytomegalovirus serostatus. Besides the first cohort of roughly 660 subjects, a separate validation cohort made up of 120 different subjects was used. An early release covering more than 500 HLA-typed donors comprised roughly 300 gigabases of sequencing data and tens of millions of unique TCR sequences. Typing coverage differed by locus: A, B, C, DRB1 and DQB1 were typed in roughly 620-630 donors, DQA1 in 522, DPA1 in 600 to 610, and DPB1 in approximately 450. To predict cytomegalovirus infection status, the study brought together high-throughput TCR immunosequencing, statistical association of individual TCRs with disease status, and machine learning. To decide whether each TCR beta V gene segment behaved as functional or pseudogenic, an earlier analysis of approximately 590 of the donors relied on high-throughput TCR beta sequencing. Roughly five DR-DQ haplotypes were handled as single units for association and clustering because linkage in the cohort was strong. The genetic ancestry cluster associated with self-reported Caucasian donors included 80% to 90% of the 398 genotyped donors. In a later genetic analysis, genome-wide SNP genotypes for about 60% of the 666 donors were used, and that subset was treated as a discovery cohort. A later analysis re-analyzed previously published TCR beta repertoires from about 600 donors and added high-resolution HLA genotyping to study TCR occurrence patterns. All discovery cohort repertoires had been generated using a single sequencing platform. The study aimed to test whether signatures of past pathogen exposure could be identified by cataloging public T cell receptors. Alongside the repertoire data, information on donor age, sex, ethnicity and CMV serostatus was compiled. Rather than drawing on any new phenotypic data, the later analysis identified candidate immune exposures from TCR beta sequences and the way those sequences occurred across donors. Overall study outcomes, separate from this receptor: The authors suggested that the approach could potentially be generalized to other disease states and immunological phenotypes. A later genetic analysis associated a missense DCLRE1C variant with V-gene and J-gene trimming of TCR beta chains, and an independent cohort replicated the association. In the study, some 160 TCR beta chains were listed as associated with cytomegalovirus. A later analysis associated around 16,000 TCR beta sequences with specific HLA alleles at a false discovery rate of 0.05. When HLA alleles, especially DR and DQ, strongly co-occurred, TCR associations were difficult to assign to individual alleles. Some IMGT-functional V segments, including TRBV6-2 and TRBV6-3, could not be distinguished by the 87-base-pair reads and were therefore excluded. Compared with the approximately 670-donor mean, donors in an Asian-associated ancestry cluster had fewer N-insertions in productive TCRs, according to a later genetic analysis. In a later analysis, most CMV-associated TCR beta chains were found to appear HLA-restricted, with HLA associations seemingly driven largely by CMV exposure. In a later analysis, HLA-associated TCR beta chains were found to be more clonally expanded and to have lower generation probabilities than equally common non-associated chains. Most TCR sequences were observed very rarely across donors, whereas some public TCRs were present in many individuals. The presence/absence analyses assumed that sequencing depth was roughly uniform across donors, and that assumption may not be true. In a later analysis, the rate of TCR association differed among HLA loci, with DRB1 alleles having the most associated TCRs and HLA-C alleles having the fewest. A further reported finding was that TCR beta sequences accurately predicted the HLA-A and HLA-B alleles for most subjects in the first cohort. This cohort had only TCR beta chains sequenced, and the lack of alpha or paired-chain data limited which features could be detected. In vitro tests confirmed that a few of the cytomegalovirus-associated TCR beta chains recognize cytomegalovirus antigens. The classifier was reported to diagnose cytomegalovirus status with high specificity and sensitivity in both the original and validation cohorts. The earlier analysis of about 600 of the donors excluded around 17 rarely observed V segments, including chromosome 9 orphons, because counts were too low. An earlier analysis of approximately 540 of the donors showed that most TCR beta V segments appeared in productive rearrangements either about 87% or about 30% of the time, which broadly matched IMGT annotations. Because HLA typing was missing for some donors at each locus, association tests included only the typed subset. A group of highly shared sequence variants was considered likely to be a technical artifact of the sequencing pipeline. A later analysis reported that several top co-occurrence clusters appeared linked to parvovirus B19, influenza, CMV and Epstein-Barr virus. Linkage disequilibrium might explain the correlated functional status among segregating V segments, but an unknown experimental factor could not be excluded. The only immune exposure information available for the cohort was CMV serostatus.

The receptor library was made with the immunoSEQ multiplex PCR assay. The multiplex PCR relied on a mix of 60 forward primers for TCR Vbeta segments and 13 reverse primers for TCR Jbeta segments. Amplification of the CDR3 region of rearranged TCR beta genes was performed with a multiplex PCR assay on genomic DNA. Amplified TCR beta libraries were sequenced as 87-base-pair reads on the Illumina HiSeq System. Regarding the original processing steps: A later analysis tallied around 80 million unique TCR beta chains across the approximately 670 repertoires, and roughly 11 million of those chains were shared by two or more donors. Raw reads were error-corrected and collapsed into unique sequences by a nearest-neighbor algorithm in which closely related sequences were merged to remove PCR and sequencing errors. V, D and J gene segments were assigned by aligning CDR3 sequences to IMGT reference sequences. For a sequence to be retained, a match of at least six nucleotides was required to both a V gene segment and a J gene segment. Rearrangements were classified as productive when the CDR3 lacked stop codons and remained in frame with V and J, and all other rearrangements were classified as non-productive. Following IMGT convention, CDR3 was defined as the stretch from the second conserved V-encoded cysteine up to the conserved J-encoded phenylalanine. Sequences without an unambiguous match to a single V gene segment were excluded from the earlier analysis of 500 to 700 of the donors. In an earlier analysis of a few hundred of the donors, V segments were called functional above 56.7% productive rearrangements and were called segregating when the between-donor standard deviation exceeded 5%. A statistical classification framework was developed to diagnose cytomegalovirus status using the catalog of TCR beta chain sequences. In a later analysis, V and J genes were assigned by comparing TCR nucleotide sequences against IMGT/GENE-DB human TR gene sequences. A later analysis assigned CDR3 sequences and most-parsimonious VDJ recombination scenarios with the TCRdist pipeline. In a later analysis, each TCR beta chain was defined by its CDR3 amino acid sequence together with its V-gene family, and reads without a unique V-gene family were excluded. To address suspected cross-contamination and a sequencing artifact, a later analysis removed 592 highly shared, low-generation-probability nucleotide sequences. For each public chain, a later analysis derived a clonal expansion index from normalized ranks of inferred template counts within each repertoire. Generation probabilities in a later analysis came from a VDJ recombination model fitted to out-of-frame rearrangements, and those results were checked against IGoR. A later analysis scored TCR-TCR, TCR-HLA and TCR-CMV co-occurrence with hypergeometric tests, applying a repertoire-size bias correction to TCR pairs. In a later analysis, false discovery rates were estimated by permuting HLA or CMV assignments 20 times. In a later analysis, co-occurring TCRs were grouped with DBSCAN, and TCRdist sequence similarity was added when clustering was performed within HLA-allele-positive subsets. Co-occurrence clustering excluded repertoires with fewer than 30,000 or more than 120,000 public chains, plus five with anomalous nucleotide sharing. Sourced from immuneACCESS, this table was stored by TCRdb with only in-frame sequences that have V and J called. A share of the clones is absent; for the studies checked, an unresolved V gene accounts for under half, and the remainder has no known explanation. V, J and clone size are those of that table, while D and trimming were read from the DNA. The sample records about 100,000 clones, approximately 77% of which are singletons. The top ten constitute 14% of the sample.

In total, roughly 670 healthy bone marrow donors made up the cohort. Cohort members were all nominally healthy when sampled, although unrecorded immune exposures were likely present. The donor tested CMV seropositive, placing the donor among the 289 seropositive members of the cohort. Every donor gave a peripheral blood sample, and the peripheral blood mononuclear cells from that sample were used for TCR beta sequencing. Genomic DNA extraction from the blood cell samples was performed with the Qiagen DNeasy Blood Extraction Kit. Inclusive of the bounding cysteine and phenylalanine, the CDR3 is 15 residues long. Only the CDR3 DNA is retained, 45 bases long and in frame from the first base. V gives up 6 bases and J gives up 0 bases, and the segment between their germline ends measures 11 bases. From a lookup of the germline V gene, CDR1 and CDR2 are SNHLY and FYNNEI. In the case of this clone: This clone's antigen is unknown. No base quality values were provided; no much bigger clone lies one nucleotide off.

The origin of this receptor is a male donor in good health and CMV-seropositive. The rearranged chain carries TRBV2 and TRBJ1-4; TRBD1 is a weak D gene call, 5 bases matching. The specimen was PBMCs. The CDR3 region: CASRADSATNEKLFF. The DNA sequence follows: TGTGCCAGCAGAGCCGACAGTGCAACTAATGAAAAACTGTTTTTT.